This T cell receptor beta chain was sequenced for a study of cytomegalovirus exposure and HLA in healthy donors. V was pared by 4 bases and J by 2 bases, with 6 bases of the junction left unmatched. Germline-derived CDR1 and CDR2 are SGHRS and YFSETQ. CDR3 size: 16 residues. Study-level results: In a later analysis, first-cohort TCR clusters were found to tend to co-occur in the approximately 110 validation repertoires. Associated with cytomegalovirus, according to the listing, were 150 to 200 TCR beta chains. Testing in vitro showed a few CMV-associated chains specific for CMV antigens. Rare TCR sequences predominated, though certain public TCRs were found in many donors.

The data were produced by immunoSEQ multiplex PCR, yet TCRdb's version contains in-frame clones alone and is incomplete. The table records about 360,000 clones, about nine tenths of them present only once. Of note for this clone: Its antigen is still unknown.

Source material: PBMCs. The TCR sequence derives from a woman aged 18-29 years in good health and CMV-seronegative. V and J are TRBV5-1 and TRBJ2-1; 10 nucleotides agree with TRBD2. The CDR3 region is CASSLNLAGAYNEQFF. As DNA, the CDR3 is TGCGCCAGCAGCCTCAATCTAGCGGGGGCCTACAATGAGCAGTTCTTC.